This TCR beta chain was observed in a study of T cell responses to AZD1222 COVID-19 vaccine. The CDR3 totals 15 residues. Germline lookup yields CDR1 SGHNT and CDR2 YYREEE (reference sequence). With 0 bases removed from V and 5 bases from J, the gap between germline ends came to 14 bases. The data were produced by immunoSEQ multiplex PCR, yet TCRdb's version contains in-frame clones alone and is incomplete. The sample includes about 150,000 clones, approximately 92% seen only once; the top ten take about 3.3%. This TCR was recovered from an adult who received the AZD1222 COVID-19 vaccine. The V call is TRBV5-4, the J call TRBJ1-2; D perhaps matches TRBD1 (6 bases). Sequenced material: peripheral blood, taken 28 days after the second AZD1222 dose. The CDR3 loop is CASSLAEQGWYGYTF. CDR3 in DNA: TGTGCCAGCAGCTTGGCGGAACAGGGTTGGTATGGCTACACCTTC.